The following is a TCR beta chain sequence with its context. The antigen is not known. Found in a library prepared for alpha chains, this beta chain is an off-target read, and its abundance has little meaning. The data stem from a study of spatial heterogeneity in lung cancer. Overall study findings and caveats: Intratumoral expanded alpha and beta TCR counts were found to track tumor mutation counts.

This sample's time point: sample taken at primary tumor resection. One entry per CDR3 protein results from TCRdb running MiXCR on the 5' RACE reads. The table records a few thousand distinct CDR3 sequences, around 24% of them present only once. The source is a male donor with early-stage non-small cell lung cancer. The sample consisted of lung tumor tissue, taken at surgery.

CDR3 bases: TGCGCCAGCAGCTTGGCCAGTCAGTCCTACGAGCAGTACTTC. Translating gives CASSLASQSYEQYF. The chain uses TRBV5-1 and TRBJ2-7; D is uncertain. Germline loops: CDR1 SGHRS, CDR2 YFSETQ. Trimming stripped 0 bases from V and 1 base from J, with 8 bases between. CDR3 length: 14 amino acids. Based on the CDR3 plus reference TRBV5-1 and TRBJ2-7, the full variable domain is KAGVTQTPRYLIKTRGQQVTLSCSPISGHRSVSWYQQTPGQGLQFLFEYFSETQRNKGNFPGRFSGRQFSNSRSEMNVSTLELGDSALYLCASSLASQSYEQYFGPGTRLTVT.